This T cell receptor (beta chain) was sequenced during a study of technical replicates of blood from several donors (dated by TCRdb to 2015 to 2018). V has 6 bases trimmed and J has 3 bases trimmed; junction bases matching no gene number 5. From a lookup of the germline V gene, CDR1 and CDR2 are SNHLY and FYNNEI. Spanning cysteine to phenylalanine, the CDR3 consists of 14 amino acids. Solely the CDR3 DNA is kept, with 42 bases framed from the first base. The library was produced with the immunoSEQ multiplex PCR assay. This immuneACCESS table, as held by TCRdb, lists in-frame sequences with V and J called but not all clones. Of the missing ones, under half trace to an unresolved V gene in checked studies; the others have no known cause. A total of 75,000 to 100,000 clones appear in this sample, about 94% of them only once. The top ten constitute roughly 0.26% of the sample. On this clone: It lacks a known antigen. Base qualities are missing; no much larger clone stands one base away.

The chain joins TRBV2 to TRBJ1-2, with TRBD1 matching 9 junction bases. Input material: T cells isolated from PBMCs. This receptor was taken from a human donor in good health. The CDR3 protein: CASRTTGGDYGYTF. Here is the DNA: TGTGCCAGCAGGACGACAGGGGGGGACTATGGCTACACCTTC.